What follows describes a single TCR beta chain. Its antigen remains unknown. V was trimmed by 3 bases and J by 4 bases, leaving 7 bases between them. This CDR3 is 13 amino acids long. CDR1 MGHDK and CDR2 SYGVNS come from the germline V gene. The Oncomine TCR Beta short-read assay sequenced DNA from cultured CD4+ T cells. TCRdb fed the PCR reads into MiXCR, producing one record per CDR3 protein. The sample consists of roughly 13,000 distinct CDR3 sequences, 30% to 35% of them appearing once. These data come from a study of vaccination and CD4 T cells after COVID-19. Treatment denoted: approximately nine-day PBMC culture with coronavirus spike peptide pools or control peptides (ViraFEST assay).

The chain combines TRBV25-1 with TRBJ2-4, with no clear D. The material sequenced was CD4+ T cells from blood, cultured in vitro, taken after SARS-CoV-2 vaccination. The clonotype was recovered from a human donor who had recovered from COVID-19. The CDR3 loop is CASSDRVKNIQYF. In DNA form, the CDR3 reads TGTGCCAGCAGTGATCGGGTAAAAAACATTCAGTACTTC.